The sequence of this T cell receptor beta chain was determined in a study of cytomegalovirus exposure and HLA in healthy donors. General study points: For most TCR sequences rarity was the rule, although some public TCRs occurred in many donors.

Sequenced by immunoSEQ multiplex PCR; TCRdb stores in-frame clones only, minus some. The table has under 300,000 clones, just over 85% seen once. Details on this clone: Its antigen is unidentified. At the DNA level, this CDR3 is encoded by other sequences in the same sample as well.

These donors were members of the approximately 110-subject validation cohort, a group separate from the approximately 670-subject first cohort. Sequencing was performed on PBMCs. The TCR was taken from a woman in her late teens or twenties in good health and CMV-seronegative.

CDR3 sequence reads: CASSYSDRGYGYTF. The CDR3 DNA reads TGTGCCAGCAGTTACTCTGACAGAGGCTATGGCTACACCTTC. The genes are TRBV6-5 and TRBJ1-2, with D tentatively TRBD1 (5 bases). Germline V lookup: CDR1 MNHEY, CDR2 SVGAGI. Trimming pared 0 bases from V and 4 bases from J, leaving 9 bases between. The CDR3 has 14 amino acids.